This T cell receptor (beta chain) originates from a study of blood T cell repertoires in COVID-19. At the level of the study: Material from acute and convalescent COVID-19 was sourced from the United States, Italy and Spain. PBMCs, B-cell-depleted T cells, or T cells were the source of the cDNA or gDNA that made up the material.

In the original workflow: Amplification of reference gene primers provided the estimated nucleated cell counts. The data were produced by immunoSEQ multiplex PCR, yet TCRdb's version contains in-frame clones alone and is incomplete. Clone size and V and J calls were adopted from that table, with D and trimming inferred from the DNA. The sample has around 230,000 clones; around 90% are singletons. This CDR3 has 15 amino acids. Trimming removed 5 bases from V and 0 bases from J; junction bases left unmatched: 6. The germline V gene encodes CDR1 MNHEY and CDR2 SVGAGI. The TCR sequence derives from a man between 60 and 75 years old who had recovered from COVID-19. Source material: peripheral blood. The rearrangement joins TRBV6-5 to TRBJ1-1; 7 bases are a match to TRBD1. The CDR3 here is CASSPLGQLNTEAFF. The CDR3 DNA reads as TGTGCCAGCAGTCCACTGGGACAGTTGAACACTGAAGCTTTCTTT.